This T cell receptor (beta chain) comes out of a study of shared clonotypes between healthy human individuals. Study-level results: What limited the represented genetic and exposure-history diversity was the small number of donors. Larger estimated richness was generally recorded for naive subsets relative to memory subsets.

About this clone: The antigen is not known.

The donor cohort consisted entirely of Caucasian adults residing in Nashville, Tennessee. There are 17 residues in the CDR3. Looked up from germline, CDR1 is SNHLY and CDR2 is FYNNEI. Trimming stripped 11 bases from V and 0 bases from J, with 23 bases between. Here immunoSEQ multiplex PCR was the method, and the copy in TCRdb shows in-frame clones only, minus some. This sample has some 2,100,000 clones; roughly 95% occur once, and the top ten carry less than 0.15%. Sequencing was done on a sample of naive CD4+ T cells sorted from blood. Documented subset: CD45RA+ positively selected. This TCR came from a man aged 18 to 35 in good health. The chain is built from TRBV2 and TRBJ2-1; D assignment may be TRBD1 or TRBD2 (5 bases each). The CDR3 DNA is TGTGCCTCCTCTGGGGACCGCGTACTAAGCTCCTACAATGAGCAGTTCTTC. This sequence encodes CASSGDRVLSSYNEQFF.